This is a list of T cell receptor beta chains from one sample in a study of T cells in Graves' hyperthyroidism and ophthalmopathy. TCRdb itself ran the multiplex PCR reads through MiXCR, one entry per CDR3 protein. The table shows around 500,000 distinct CDR3 sequences, with about 15% occurring only once. Sequenced material: blood. The receptors here all came from a woman aged 25-40 years with Graves' ophthalmopathy. Each CDR3 is given without its conserved first and last residue.

17	TRBV20-1	TRBJ2-1	SVPTGLAGRGGTYNEQF
13	TRBV20-1	TRBJ1-2	SARDLRGTNYGYT
11	TRBV28	TRBJ1-5	ASSNRVGRPQH
10	TRBV7-2	TRBJ1-2	ASSPKVGGYT
13	TRBV19	TRBJ1-1	ASSRTGTVNTEAF
12	TRBV6-1	TRBJ1-1	ASSEERVNTEAF
15	TRBV24-1	TRBJ2-6	ATSDVRDNSGANVLT
12	TRBV29-1	TRBJ2-1	SVDSQTSYNEQF
14	TRBV29-1	TRBJ2-1	SVEERSPGVYNEQF
14	TRBV3-1	TRBJ2-5	ASSPRSRQYQETQY
14	TRBV2	TRBJ2-2	ASWSGQGGTTGELF
14	TRBV11-1	TRBJ2-1	ASSLVRLSGYNEQF
13	TRBV9	TRBJ2-7	ASSALDGARYEQY
14	TRBV28	TRBJ1-6	ASNGGVGTYNSPLH
12	TRBV30	TRBJ2-7	AWSPGQGAYEQY
16	TRBV20-1	TRBJ2-1	SATPLPRGGRGYNEQF
13	TRBV12-3/TRBV12-4	TRBJ1-5	ASSLSGRGNQPQH
11	TRBV7-2	TRBJ2-1	ASSLDRRGEQF
12	TRBV5-4	TRBJ2-7	ASSGQGRAYEQY
14	TRBV4-2	TRBJ2-5	ASSQEIGVGGETQY
12	TRBV5-1	TRBJ2-1	ASSISGGGNEQF
12	TRBV11-2	TRBJ2-1	ASRGTTGRNEQF
13	TRBV19	TRBJ2-7	ASSPLAGLPYEQY
12	TRBV7-2	TRBJ2-5	ASSLVALGETQY
12	TRBV11-2	TRBJ2-3	ASSLDPGTDPQY
13	TRBV6-6	TRBJ2-7	ASSYRWDFIGEQY
12	TRBV28	TRBJ2-7	ASSSRQGPNEQY
12	TRBV7-2	TRBJ2-7	ASSLAPGAYEQY